This is a list of T cell receptor beta chains from one sample in a study of blood T cell repertoires in COVID-19. Produced via immunoSEQ multiplex PCR; TCRdb's table is partial and in-frame only. The sample yields some 350,000 clones, 75% to 90% seen once. The specimen sequenced was PBMCs or T cells enriched from blood (not recorded which). These receptors originate from a man aged 18-30 years who had recovered from COVID-19. CDR3s include the opening cysteine and the closing phenylalanine or tryptophan. D genes are given only for firm matches. Not every row has a clone size; where given, it reads once, few, many or a size class.

len	v_gene	abundance	j_gene	d_gene	CDR3nt	CDR3aa
15	TRBV2	.	TRBJ1-3	TRBD1	TGTGCCAGCAAAACAGGGGGCGAGGCTGGAAACACCATATATTTT	CASKTGGEAGNTIYF
17	TRBV4-1	.	TRBJ2-7	TRBD2	TGCGCCAGCAGCCAAGATATAATAGCTAGCGGCTCCTACGAGCAGTACTTC	CASSQDIIASGSYEQYF
16	TRBV6-6	.	TRBJ1-3	TRBD1	TGTGCCAGCAGATCGAACGACAGGGGCTCTGGAAACACCATATATTTT	CASRSNDRGSGNTIYF
21	TRBV27	.	TRBJ2-3	TRBD1	TGTGCCAGCAGTAGTAGTTTTGTAGTCTCGTTTCGGGACAGACCCACAGATACGCAGTATTTT	CASSSSFVVSFRDRPTDTQYF
18	TRBV6-2/TRBV6-3	.	TRBJ2-7	.	TGTGCCAGCAGTTACGAAGCTTCCGCTAGGGGGTGGGTATACGAGCAGTACTTC	CASSYEASARGWVYEQYF
13	TRBV6-2/TRBV6-3	few	TRBJ1-2	TRBD1	TGTGCCAGCAGTTTCGGACAGGACTTCGGCTACACCTTC	CASSFGQDFGYTF
15	TRBV24-1	.	TRBJ2-1	TRBD1	TGTGCCACCAGTAGGGGACAGGGGGCTTACAATGAGCAGTTCTTC	CATSRGQGAYNEQFF
16	TRBV7-2	.	TRBJ1-5	.	TGTGCCAGCAGCCCCCTGGGAGGGACCCCGGGGGAGCCCCAGCATTTT	CASSPLGGTPGEPQHF
14	TRBV5-6	.	TRBJ1-4	.	TGTGCCAGCAGCTTGGGGACAGTGGGCGAAAAACTGTTTTTT	CASSLGTVGEKLFF
15	TRBV25-1	.	TRBJ2-5	TRBD2	TGTGCCAGCAGTGAATTCTCGGGAGGGCCGGAGACCCAGTACTTC	CASSEFSGGPETQYF
14	TRBV19	.	TRBJ1-6	.	TGTGCCAGTAGGGAGGGCCCCGTGAATTCACCCCTCCACTTT	CASREGPVNSPLHF
18	TRBV28	.	TRBJ1-5	TRBD1	TGTGCCAGCAGTCCCCTGGGACAGGGGCAAGGGGGCAATCAGCCCCAGCATTTT	CASSPLGQGQGGNQPQHF
15	TRBV5-1	.	TRBJ2-5	.	TGCGCCAGCAGCATACCAACAGGGCCCTATGAGACCCAGTACTTC	CASSIPTGPYETQYF
14	TRBV7-2	.	TRBJ2-2	.	TGTGCCACCCGACCCCAGGGCAACACCGGGGAGCTGTTTTTT	CATRPQGNTGELFF
12	TRBV6-5	.	TRBJ1-1	.	TGTGCCAGCAGTTCGCAAACAGGGAAGGCTTTCTTT	CASSSQTGKAFF
13	TRBV19	many	TRBJ2-1	.	TGTGCCAGTAGTGTCGGCGGTGAGAATGAGCAGTTCTTC	CASSVGGENEQFF
13	TRBV10-3	.	TRBJ1-1	.	TGTGCCATCATTACAGCGGACCTCACTGAAGCTTTCTTT	CAIITADLTEAFF
15	TRBV27	.	TRBJ1-1	.	TGTGCCAGCAGTTTATCGTCGGGGATGAACACTGAAGCTTTCTTT	CASSLSSGMNTEAFF
19	TRBV27	few	TRBJ2-5	.	TGTGCCAGCAGTCACTTCGGCATGGGGCGGGACTCAGAATCGGGGACCCAGTACTTC	CASSHFGMGRDSESGTQYF
18	TRBV7-6	.	TRBJ2-2	TRBD2	TGTGCCAGCAGCCAACAAACTAGCGGGGGGGACCCCACCGGGGAGCTGTTTTTT	CASSQQTSGGDPTGELFF
14	TRBV5-1	.	TRBJ2-5	.	TGCGCCAGCAGCCAGGGCCCCTCCACAGAGACCCAGTACTTC	CASSQGPSTETQYF
12	TRBV29-1	.	TRBJ1-1	TRBD1	TGCAGCGTCTTACTACAGGGGGCGTTTGCTTTCTTT	CSVLLQGAFAFF
13	TRBV12-3/TRBV12-4	.	TRBJ1-1	.	TGTGCCAGCAGTCGCAGGGTGAACACTGAAGCTTTCTTT	CASSRRVNTEAFF
19	TRBV30	.	TRBJ1-1	TRBD1	TGTGCCTGGAGTGCGAACCGGGACAGGGGGCCGAGGAGGAACACTGAAGCTTTCTTT	CAWSANRDRGPRRNTEAFF
13	TRBV27	once	TRBJ1-2	TRBD1	TGTGCCAGCAGTTCCGGACAGGGGGGGGGCTACACCTTC	CASSSGQGGGYTF
15	TRBV30	.	TRBJ2-6	.	TGTGCCTGGAGTGGAGTGCTCTCTGGGGCCAACGTCCTGACTTTC	CAWSGVLSGANVLTF
16	TRBV7-2	.	TRBJ1-2	TRBD1	TGTGCCAGCAGCTCTGGGCCTGGCTGGACAGGGGATGGCTACACCTTC	CASSSGPGWTGDGYTF